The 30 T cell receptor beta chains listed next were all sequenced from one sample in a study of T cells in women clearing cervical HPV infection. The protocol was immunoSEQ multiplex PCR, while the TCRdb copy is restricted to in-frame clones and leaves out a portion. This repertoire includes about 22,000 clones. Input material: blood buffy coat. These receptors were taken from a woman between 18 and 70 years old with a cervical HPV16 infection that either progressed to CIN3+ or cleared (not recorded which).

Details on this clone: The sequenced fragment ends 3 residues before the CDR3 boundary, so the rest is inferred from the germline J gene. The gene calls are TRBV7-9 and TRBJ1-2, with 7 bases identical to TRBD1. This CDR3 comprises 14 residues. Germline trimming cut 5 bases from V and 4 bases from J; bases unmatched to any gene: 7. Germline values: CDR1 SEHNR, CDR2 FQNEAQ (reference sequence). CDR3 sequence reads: CASSAPGQTYGYTF. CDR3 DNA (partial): TGTGCCAGCAGCGCTCCGGGACAGACCTATGGC.

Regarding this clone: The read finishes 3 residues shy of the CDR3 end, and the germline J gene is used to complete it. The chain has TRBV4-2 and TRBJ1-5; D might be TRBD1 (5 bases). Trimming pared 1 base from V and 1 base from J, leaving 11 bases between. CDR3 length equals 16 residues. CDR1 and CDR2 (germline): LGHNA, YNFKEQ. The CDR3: CASSQVGGESNQPQHF. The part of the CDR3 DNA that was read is TGTGCCAGCAGCCAAGTCGGGGGAGAGAGCAATCAGCCC.

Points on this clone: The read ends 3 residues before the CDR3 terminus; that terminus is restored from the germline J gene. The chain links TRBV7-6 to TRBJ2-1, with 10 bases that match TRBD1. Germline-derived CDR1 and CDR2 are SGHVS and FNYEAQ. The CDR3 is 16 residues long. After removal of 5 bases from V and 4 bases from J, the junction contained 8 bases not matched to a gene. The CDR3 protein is CASSHSGTGVYNEQFF. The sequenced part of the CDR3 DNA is TGTGCCAGCAGCCACTCCGGGACAGGGGTTTACAATGAG.

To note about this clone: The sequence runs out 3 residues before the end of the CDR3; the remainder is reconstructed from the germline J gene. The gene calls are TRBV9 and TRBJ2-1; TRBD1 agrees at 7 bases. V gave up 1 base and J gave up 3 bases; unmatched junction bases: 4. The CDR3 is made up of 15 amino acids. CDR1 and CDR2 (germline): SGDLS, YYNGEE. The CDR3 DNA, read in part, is TGTGCCAGCAGCGTAACAGGGGCTTACTACAATGAG. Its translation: CASSVTGAYYNE. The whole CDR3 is CASSVTGAYYNEQFF. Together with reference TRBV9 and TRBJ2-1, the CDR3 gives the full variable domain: DSGVTQTPKHLITATGQRVTLRCSPRSGDLSVYWYQQSLDQGLQFLIQYYNGEERAKGNILERFSAQQFPDLHSELNLSSLELGDSALYFCASSVTGAYYNEQFFGPGTRLTVL.

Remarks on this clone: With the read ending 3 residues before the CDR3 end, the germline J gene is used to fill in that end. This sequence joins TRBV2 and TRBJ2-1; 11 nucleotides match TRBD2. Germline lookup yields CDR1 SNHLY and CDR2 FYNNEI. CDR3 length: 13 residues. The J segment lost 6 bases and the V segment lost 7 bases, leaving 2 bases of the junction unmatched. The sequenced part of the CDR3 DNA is TGTGCCAGCAAGGGACTAGCGGTCAATGAG. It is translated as CASKGLAVNE. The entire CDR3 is CASKGLAVNEQFF. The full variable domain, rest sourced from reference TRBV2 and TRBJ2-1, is EPEVTQTPSHQVTQMGQEVILRCVPISNHLYFYWYRQILGQKVEFLVSFYNNEISEKSEIFDDQFSVERPDGSNFTLKIRSTKLEDSAMYFCASKGLAVNEQFFGPGTRLTVL.

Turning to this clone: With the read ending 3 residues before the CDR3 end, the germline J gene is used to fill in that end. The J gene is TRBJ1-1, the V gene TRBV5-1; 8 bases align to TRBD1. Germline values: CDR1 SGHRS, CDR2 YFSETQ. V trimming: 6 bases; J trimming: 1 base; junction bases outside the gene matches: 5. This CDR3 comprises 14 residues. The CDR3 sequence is CASNWQGANTEAFF. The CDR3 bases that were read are TGCGCCAGCAATTGGCAGGGGGCGAACACTGAA.

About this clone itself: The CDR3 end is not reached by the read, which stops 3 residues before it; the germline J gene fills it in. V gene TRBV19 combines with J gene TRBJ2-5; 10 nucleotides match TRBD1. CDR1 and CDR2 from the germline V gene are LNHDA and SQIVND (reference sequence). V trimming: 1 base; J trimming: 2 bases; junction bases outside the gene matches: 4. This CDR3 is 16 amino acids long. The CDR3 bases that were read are TGTGCCAGTAGTATAGTAGGGGACAGGGGACAAGAGACC. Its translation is CASSIVGDRGQET. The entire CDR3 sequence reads CASSIVGDRGQETQYF.

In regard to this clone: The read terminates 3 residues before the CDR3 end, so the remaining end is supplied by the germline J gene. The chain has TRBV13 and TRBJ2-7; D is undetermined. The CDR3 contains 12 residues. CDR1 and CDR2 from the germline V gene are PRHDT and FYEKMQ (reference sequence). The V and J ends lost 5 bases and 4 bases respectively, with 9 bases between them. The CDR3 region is CASSKYGYEQYF. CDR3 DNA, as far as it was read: TGTGCCAGCAGCAAGTACGGGTACGAG.

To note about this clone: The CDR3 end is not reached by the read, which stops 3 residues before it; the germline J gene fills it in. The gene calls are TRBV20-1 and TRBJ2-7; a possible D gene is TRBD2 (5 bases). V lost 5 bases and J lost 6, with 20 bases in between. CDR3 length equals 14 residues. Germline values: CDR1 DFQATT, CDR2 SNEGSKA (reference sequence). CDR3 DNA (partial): TGCAGTGCTTACGGGGTTAAAGTTGAGGGCGAG. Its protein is CSAYGVKVEGE. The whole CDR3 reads CSAYGVKVEGEQYF.

This CDR3 reads CASSLGGTDTQYF. The CDR3 DNA, read in part, is TGCGCCAGCAGCTTGGGAGGGACAGATACG. The chain links TRBV5-1 to TRBJ2-3, with D perhaps TRBD2 (5 bases). The CDR3 end falls 3 residues outside the read, so it is completed with the germline J gene. Germline values: CDR1 SGHRS, CDR2 YFSETQ. The CDR3 extends over 13 amino acids. Deletions cut 0 bases from V and 3 bases from J, with 5 bases between.

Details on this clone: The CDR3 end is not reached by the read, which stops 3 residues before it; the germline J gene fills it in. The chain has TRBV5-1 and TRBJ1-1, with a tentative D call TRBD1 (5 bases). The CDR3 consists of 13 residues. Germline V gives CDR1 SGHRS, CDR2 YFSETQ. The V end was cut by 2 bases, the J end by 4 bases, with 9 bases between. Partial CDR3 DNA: TGCGCCAGCAGCTTTGAAGGGGCCACTGAA. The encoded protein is CASSFEGATE. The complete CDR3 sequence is CASSFEGATEAFF.

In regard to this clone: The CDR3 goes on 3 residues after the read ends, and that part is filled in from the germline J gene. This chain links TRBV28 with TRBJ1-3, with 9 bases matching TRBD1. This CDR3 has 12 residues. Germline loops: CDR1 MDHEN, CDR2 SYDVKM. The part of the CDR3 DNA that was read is TGTGCCAGCAGGCCGGGACAGGGAATT. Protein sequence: CASRPGQGI. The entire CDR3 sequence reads CASRPGQGIIYF.

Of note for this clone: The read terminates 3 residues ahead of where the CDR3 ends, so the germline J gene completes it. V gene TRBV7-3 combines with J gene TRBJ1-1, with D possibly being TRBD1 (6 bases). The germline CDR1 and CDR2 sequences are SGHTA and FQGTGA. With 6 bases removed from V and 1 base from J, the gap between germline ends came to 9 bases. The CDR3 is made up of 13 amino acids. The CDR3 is CASSRTANTEAFF. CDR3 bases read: TGTGCCAGCAGTCGGACAGCGAACACTGAA.

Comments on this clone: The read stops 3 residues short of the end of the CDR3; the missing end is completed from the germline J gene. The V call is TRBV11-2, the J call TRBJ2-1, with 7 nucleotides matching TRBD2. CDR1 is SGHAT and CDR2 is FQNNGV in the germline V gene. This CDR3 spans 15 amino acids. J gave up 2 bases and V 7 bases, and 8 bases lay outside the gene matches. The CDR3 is CASTSSGNAYNEQFF. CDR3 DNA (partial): TGTGCCAGCACCTCAAGCGGGAACGCCTACAATGAG.

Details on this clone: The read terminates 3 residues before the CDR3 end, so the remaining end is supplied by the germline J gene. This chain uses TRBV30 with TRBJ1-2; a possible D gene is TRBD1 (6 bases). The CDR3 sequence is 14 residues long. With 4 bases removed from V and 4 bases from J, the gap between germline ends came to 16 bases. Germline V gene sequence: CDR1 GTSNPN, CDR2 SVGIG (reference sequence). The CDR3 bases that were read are TGTGCCTGGATTCGACGGGACACCTCCTATGGC. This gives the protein CAWIRRDTSYG. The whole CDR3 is CAWIRRDTSYGYTF.

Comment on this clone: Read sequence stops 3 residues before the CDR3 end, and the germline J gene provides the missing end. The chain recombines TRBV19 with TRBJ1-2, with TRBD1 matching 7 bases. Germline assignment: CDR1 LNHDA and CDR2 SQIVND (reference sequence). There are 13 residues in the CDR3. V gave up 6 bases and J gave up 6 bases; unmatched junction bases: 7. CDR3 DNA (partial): TGTGCCAGTAGGACGCAGGGGGAGGATGGC. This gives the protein CASRTQGEDG. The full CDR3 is CASRTQGEDGYTF.

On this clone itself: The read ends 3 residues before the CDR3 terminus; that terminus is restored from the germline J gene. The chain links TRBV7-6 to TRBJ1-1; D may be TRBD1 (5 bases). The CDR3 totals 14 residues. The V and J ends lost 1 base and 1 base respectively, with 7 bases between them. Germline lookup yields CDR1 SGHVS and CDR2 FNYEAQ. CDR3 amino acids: CASSLGQGNTEAFF. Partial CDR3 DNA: TGTGCCAGCAGCTTAGGCCAGGGGAACACTGAA. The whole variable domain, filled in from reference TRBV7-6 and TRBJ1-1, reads GAGVSQSPRYKVTKRGQDVALRCDPISGHVSLYWYRQALGQGPEFLTYFNYEAQQDKSGLPNDRFSAERPEGSISTLTIQRTEQRDSAMYRCASSLGQGNTEAFFGQGTRLTVV.

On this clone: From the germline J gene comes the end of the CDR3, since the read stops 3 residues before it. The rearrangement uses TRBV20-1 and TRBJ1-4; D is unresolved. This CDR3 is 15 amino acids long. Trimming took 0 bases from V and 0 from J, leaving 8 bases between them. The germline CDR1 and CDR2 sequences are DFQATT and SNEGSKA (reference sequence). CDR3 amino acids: CSARDQVATNEKLFF. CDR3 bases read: TGCAGTGCTAGAGATCAGGTCGCAACTAATGAAAAA.

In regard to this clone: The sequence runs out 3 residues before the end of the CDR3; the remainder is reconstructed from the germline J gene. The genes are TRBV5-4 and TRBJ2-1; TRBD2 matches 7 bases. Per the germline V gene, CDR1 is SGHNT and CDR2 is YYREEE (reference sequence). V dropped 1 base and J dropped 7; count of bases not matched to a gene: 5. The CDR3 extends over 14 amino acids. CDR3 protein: CASSLRGGYNEQFF. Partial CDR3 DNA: TGTGCCAGCAGCTTGAGGGGAGGGTATAATGAG.

The CDR3 bases that were read are TGCAGCGTTTTGAGAAGCATGAACACTGAA. This encodes CSVLRSMNTE. The whole CDR3 region reads CSVLRSMNTEAFF. V and J are TRBV29-1 and TRBJ1-1; D call uncertain. The read stops 3 residues short of the end of the CDR3; the missing end is completed from the germline J gene. The V end was cut by 5 bases, the J end by 0 bases, with 10 bases between. The CDR3 is 13 residues long. From germline, CDR1 is SQVTM and CDR2 ANQGSEA.

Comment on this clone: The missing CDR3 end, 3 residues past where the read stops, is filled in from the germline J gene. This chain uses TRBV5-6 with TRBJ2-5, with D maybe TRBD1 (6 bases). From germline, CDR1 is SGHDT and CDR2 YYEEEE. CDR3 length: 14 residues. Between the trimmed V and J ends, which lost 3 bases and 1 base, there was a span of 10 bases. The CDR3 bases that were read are TGTGCCAGCAGCTCCTGGGACACCCAAGAGACC. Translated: CASSSWDTQET. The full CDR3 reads CASSSWDTQETQYF.

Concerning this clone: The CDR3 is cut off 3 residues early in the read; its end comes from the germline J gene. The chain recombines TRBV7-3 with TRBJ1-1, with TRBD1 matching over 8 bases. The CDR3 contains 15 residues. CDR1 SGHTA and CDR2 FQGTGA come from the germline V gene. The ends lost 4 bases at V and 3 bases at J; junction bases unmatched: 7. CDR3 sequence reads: CASSSTQGADTEAFF. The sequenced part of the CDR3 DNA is TGTGCCAGCAGCTCTACTCAGGGGGCGGACACTGAA.

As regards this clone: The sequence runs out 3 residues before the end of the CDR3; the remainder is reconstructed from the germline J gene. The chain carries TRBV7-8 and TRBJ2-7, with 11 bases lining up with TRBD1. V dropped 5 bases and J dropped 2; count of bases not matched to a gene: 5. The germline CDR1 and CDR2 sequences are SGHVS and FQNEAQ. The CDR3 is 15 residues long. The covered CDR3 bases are TGTGCCAGCAGCCTCCGGACAGGGGGCCCCTACGAG. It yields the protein CASSLRTGGPYE. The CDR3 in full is CASSLRTGGPYEQYF.

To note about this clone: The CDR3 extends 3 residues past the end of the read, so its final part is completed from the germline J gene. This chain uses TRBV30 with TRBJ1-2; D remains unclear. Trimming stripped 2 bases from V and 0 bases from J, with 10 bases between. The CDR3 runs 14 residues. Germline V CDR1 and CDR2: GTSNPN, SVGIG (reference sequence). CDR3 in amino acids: CAWSRAGTNYGYTF. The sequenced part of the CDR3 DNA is TGTGCCTGGAGTAGGGCGGGGACTAACTATGGC.

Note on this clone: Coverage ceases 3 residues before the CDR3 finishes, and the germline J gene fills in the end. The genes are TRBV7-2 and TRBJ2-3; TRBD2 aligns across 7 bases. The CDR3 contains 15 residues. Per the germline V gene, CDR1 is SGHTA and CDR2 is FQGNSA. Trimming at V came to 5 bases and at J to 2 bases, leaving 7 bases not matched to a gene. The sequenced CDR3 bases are TGTGCCAGCAGCCCTTTAGCGGGCCTCACAGATACG. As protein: CASSPLAGLTDT. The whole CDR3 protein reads CASSPLAGLTDTQYF.

Here the CDR3 reads CASTPGGGAYEQYF. The sequenced part of the CDR3 DNA is TGTGCCAGCACCCCGGGGGGGGGAGCCTACGAG. The V call is TRBV11-2, the J call TRBJ2-7, with 8 bases fitting TRBD2. With the read ending 3 residues before the CDR3 end, the germline J gene is used to fill in that end. There are 14 residues in the CDR3. V lost 7 bases, J lost 2 bases, and 7 bases stayed unmatched. Germline-derived CDR1 and CDR2 are SGHAT and FQNNGV.

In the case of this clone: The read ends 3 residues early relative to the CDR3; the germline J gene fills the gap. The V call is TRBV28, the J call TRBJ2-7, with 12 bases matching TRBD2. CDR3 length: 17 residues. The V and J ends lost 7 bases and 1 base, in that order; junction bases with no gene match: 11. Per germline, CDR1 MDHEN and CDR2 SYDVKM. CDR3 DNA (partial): TGTGCCAGCACTACCCTAGCGGGAGGGCTTTATTCCTACGAG. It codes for CASTTLAGGLYSYE. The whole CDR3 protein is CASTTLAGGLYSYEQYF.

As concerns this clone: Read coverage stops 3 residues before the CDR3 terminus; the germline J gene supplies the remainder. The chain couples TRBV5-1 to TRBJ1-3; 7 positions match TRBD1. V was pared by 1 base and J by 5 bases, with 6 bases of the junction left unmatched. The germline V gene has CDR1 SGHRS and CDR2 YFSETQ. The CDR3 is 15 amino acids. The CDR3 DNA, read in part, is TGCGCCAGCAGCTTGCAGGGGGAAGGAAGAAACACC. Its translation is CASSLQGEGRNT. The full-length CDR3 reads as CASSLQGEGRNTIYF.

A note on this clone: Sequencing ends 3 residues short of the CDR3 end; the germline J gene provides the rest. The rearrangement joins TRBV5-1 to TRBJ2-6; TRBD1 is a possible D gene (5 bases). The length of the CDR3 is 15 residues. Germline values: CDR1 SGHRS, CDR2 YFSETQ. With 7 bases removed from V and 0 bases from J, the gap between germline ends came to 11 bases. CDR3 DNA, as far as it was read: TGCGCCAGCGGCCCAGGGTTCTCTGGGGCCAACGTC. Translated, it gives CASGPGFSGANV. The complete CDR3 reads CASGPGFSGANVLTF. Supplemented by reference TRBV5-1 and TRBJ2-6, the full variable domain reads KAGVTQTPRYLIKTRGQQVTLSCSPISGHRSVSWYQQTPGQGLQFLFEYFSETQRNKGNFPGRFSGRQFSNSRSEMNVSTLELGDSALYLCASGPGFSGANVLTFGAGSRLTVL.

The DNA read from the CDR3 is TGCGCCAGCAGCTTGGGCGGGAGGGAAGGTGAG. This codes for CASSLGGREGE. The CDR3 as a whole reads CASSLGGREGEQFF. The chain couples TRBV5-1 to TRBJ2-1; TRBD2 matches 9 bases. The read stops 3 residues short of the end of the CDR3; the missing end is completed from the germline J gene. The germline gives CDR1 SGHRS, CDR2 YFSETQ. The CDR3 contains 14 residues. V shed 0 bases, J shed 9 bases, and the junction held 4 bases outside the gene matches.